This entry features one TCR beta chain sequence. This record comes from a study of blood T cell repertoires in COVID-19. For the study at large: Sites in the United States, Italy and Spain provided acute and convalescent COVID-19 samples. T cells, B-cell-depleted T cells, or PBMCs supplied cDNA or gDNA.

Under the authors' procedure: Amplification with reference gene primers provided the estimates of nucleated cell counts. Assay used: immunoSEQ multiplex PCR; TCRdb lists only in-frame clones, some missing. The V and J calls and the clone size are those of that table, but D and trimming were determined from the DNA. The table shows a few hundred thousand clones, with approximately 87% occurring only once. V lost 5 bases and J 7 bases, leaving 18 bases between the germline ends. Germline V gene data show CDR1 as SGHVS and CDR2 as FNYEAQ. The CDR3 runs to 15 residues. The sequencing sample was made of peripheral blood. This TCR came from a man aged 55 to 70 who had recovered from COVID-19. J is TRBJ2-1 and V is TRBV7-6; weak D call: TRBD1 (5 bases). As DNA, the CDR3 is TGTGCCAGCAGCCTTAACCAGGGAACCGGGAATGAGCAGTTCTTC. Its translation: CASSLNQGTGNEQFF. Full variable domain (rest looked up from reference TRBV7-6 and TRBJ2-1): GAGVSQSPRYKVTKRGQDVALRCDPISGHVSLYWYRQALGQGPEFLTYFNYEAQQDKSGLPNDRFSAERPEGSISTLTIQRTEQRDSAMYRCASSLNQGTGNEQFFGPGTRLTVL.